A selection of T cell receptor beta chains follows, all from one sample in a study of T cell changes during pregnancy in multiple sclerosis. Sequencing was performed with immunoSEQ multiplex PCR; in TCRdb, only in-frame clones are kept and a portion is missing. This repertoire shows about 100,000 clones, around 92% found once; its top ten account for more than 1.5%. This material consisted of peripheral blood, taken after pregnancy. The receptors were gathered from a female donor with multiple sclerosis, enrolled in a pregnancy study. CDR3s include the opening cysteine and the closing phenylalanine or tryptophan. Each record gives: V gene, J gene, clone size, D gene, CDR3 DNA, CDR3 protein. The D gene is left open where the match is weak. Some rows mark clone size as missing; the rest say once, few, many or name a class of expanded clone.

TRBV6-6	TRBJ1-1	.	TRBD1	TGTGCCAGCAGTACCTATGACAGGGGAGACACTGAAGCTTTCTTT	CASSTYDRGDTEAFF
TRBV19	TRBJ2-1	.	.	TGTGCCAGTGGGCTTAATGGCAATGAGCAGTTCTTC	CASGLNGNEQFF
TRBV7-2	TRBJ1-2	.	TRBD1	TGTGCCAGCAGCTTATCCGGGACAGGGGCAGATGGCTACACCTTC	CASSLSGTGADGYTF
TRBV7-3	TRBJ1-1	few	.	TGTGCCAGCAGCTTAACTCCGGGGAACACTGAAGCTTTCTTT	CASSLTPGNTEAFF
TRBV29-1	TRBJ1-1	.	.	TGCAGCGTTCGTCAGGTAAACACTGAAGCTTTCTTT	CSVRQVNTEAFF
TRBV7-3	TRBJ1-5	.	.	TGTGCCAGCAGCTTAAGGCGGAGGAATAGCAATCAGCCCCAGCATTTT	CASSLRRRNSNQPQHF
TRBV9	TRBJ2-3	.	.	TGTGCCAGCAGCCAAGAGTGGGATACGCAGTATTTT	CASSQEWDTQYF
TRBV10-3	TRBJ1-6	.	.	TGTGCCATCATGCTGGACAGCGATTCACCCCTCCACTTT	CAIMLDSDSPLHF
TRBV27	TRBJ2-7	.	TRBD1	TGCCTGTGCCTCCGGACAGGGGCCCCCTACGAGCAGTACTTC	CLCLRTGAPYEQYF
TRBV6-5	TRBJ2-2	.	TRBD2	TGTGCCAGCAGCCGTAGCGGGAGGGCCGGGGAGCTGTTTTTT	CASSRSGRAGELFF
TRBV14	TRBJ2-5	.	TRBD2	TGTGCCAGCAGCCAAGTTCTCGCGGGGGGGCGAGAGACCCAGTACTTC	CASSQVLAGGRETQYF
TRBV9	TRBJ2-3	.	.	TGTGCCAGCAGCGTAGTAGAGATAGATACGCAGTATTTT	CASSVVEIDTQYF
TRBV5-1	TRBJ2-1	once	TRBD2	TGCGCCAGCAGCTTCACTAGCGGGAGGAGTTACAATGAGCAGTTCTTC	CASSFTSGRSYNEQFF
TRBV6-6	TRBJ2-2	.	.	TGTGCCAGCAGTTACGACAGAACCGGGGAGCTGTTTTTT	CASSYDRTGELFF
TRBV29-1	TRBJ2-1	.	TRBD1	TGCAGCGCCGCCGGGACAGACACCTACAATGAGCAGTTCTTC	CSAAGTDTYNEQFF
TRBV15	TRBJ2-1	.	TRBD2	TGTGCCACCAGCAGAGGACTAGCTTCCTACAATGAGCAGTTCTTC	CATSRGLASYNEQFF
TRBV18	TRBJ1-2	.	.	TGTGCCAGCTCACCAGTAGCGTTGCTCTATGGCTACACCTTC	CASSPVALLYGYTF
TRBV4-1	TRBJ1-3	.	TRBD1	TGCGCCAGCAGCCAAGCCCCGGGACAGGGTTTTGGAAACACCATATATTTT	CASSQAPGQGFGNTIYF
TRBV7-6	TRBJ1-1	.	.	TGTGCCAGCAGCTTAGCGCAGTACACTGAAGCTTTCTTT	CASSLAQYTEAFF
TRBV7-3	TRBJ1-3	.	.	TGTGCCAGCAGCTTAGGGTCGGCCCAGGGCTCTGGAAACACCATATATTTT	CASSLGSAQGSGNTIYF
TRBV7-8	TRBJ2-2	.	.	TGTGCCAGCAGCCCTCGGGACTTTTATGGGGAGCTGTTTTTT	CASSPRDFYGELFF
TRBV15	TRBJ2-2	.	TRBD1	TGTGCCACCAGCAGAACAGGGGGCACTGGGGAGCTGTTTTTT	CATSRTGGTGELFF
TRBV14	TRBJ2-7	.	TRBD2	TGTGCCAGCAGCCAAGCTCGGCTAGCGGGAGGCTCCTCCTACGAGCAGTACTTC	CASSQARLAGGSSYEQYF
TRBV5-1	TRBJ2-1	.	TRBD2	TGCGCCAGCAGCTACTACCAGGGACTAGCGGGGGGGCGGTCGACAAATGAGCAGTTCTTC	CASSYYQGLAGGRSTNEQFF
TRBV25-1	TRBJ2-6	.	TRBD1	TGTGCCAGTTCACACCCGACAGGGGACTCTGGGGCCAACGTCCTGACTTTC	CASSHPTGDSGANVLTF
TRBV29-1	TRBJ1-2	.	.	TGCAGCGTTACCTTGACAGGCGGCGGCTACACCTTC	CSVTLTGGGYTF
TRBV18	TRBJ1-1	.	.	TGTGCCAGCTCACCACTCGCGGGGTCCCGAGATGAAGCTTTCTTT	CASSPLAGSRDEAFF
TRBV30	TRBJ1-1	.	.	TGTGCCTGGAGTGGGAGTAACACTGAAGCTTTCTTT	CAWSGSNTEAFF
TRBV6-6	TRBJ2-7	.	TRBD2	TGTGCCAGCAGTTACTCTCTTTTTAGCGGGAGTTACGAGCAGTACTTC	CASSYSLFSGSYEQYF
TRBV9	TRBJ2-1	once	TRBD2	TGTGCCAGCAGCGTAGACAGCGGGGGGGCGGGGGAGCAGTTCTTC	CASSVDSGGAGEQFF
TRBV19	TRBJ2-1	.	TRBD2	TGTGCCAGTAGTATAGATCTAAGGCTAGCGGGAGTAACGTACAATGAGCAGTTCTTC	CASSIDLRLAGVTYNEQFF
TRBV28	TRBJ1-2	once	.	TGTGCCAGCACGATGGGCGGGGGTGCCGACTATGGCTACACCTTC	CASTMGGGADYGYTF
TRBV5-6	TRBJ1-1	.	.	TGTGCCAGCAGCTTGGGTCAGGACACTGAAGCTTTCTTT	CASSLGQDTEAFF
TRBV5-6	TRBJ2-3	.	TRBD2	TGTGCCAGCAGCTTGCCAAGCGGGGCTCGAACTAGCACAGATACGCAGTATTTT	CASSLPSGARTSTDTQYF
TRBV7-9	TRBJ2-2	once	.	TGTGCCAGCAGCCCCCGACAATGGACCGGGGAGCTGTTTTTT	CASSPRQWTGELFF